The T cell receptor beta chain described here comes from a study of Ad26.COV2.S vaccination and SARS-CoV-2 variants. Sequencing was performed with immunoSEQ multiplex PCR; in TCRdb, only in-frame clones are kept and a portion is missing. The sample has over 85,000 clones, under 90% seen once. Germline values: CDR1 MDHEN, CDR2 SYDVKM. CDR3 length: 13 residues. V lost 4 bases and J lost 6, with 13 bases in between. This clone was found once. The material sequenced was peripheral blood, taken after recovery from COVID-19. This TCR was recovered from a human donor who had recovered from COVID-19. This chain joins TRBV28 and TRBJ2-7; D may match TRBD1 or TRBD2 (6 bases each). CDR3 sequence reads: CASSWGAQGEQYF. CDR3 sequence (DNA): TGTGCCAGCAGTTGGGGGGCGCAGGGCGAGCAGTACTTC.